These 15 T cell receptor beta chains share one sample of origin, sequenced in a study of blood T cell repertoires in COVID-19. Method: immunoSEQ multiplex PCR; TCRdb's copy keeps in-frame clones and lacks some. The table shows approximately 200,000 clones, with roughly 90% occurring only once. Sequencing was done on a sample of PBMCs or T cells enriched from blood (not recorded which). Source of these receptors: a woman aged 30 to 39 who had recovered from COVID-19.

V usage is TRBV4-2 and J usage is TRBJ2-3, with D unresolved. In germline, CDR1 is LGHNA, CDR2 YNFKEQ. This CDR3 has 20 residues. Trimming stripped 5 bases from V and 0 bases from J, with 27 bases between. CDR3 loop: CASSKYYLANNQASTDTQYF. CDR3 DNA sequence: TGTGCCAGCAGCAAATATTACTTAGCAAACAATCAAGCTAGCACAGATACGCAGTATTTT.

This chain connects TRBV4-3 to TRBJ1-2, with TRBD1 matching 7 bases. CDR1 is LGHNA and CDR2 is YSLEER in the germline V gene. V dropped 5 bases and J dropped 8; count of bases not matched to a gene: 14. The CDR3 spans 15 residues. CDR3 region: CASSKIPTGERGYTF. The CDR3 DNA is TGCGCCAGCAGCAAGATCCCAACAGGGGAGAGAGGCTACACCTTC.

The CDR3 bases are TGTGCCTTATCCAGGGGAACTGAAGCTTTCTTT. Translating it yields CALSRGTEAFF. V and J are TRBV30 and TRBJ1-1; tentatively, D is TRBD1 (6 bases). V was pared by 7 bases and J by 5 bases, with 11 bases between. CDR3 length: 11 residues. Germline V CDR1 and CDR2: GTSNPN, SVGIG (reference sequence).

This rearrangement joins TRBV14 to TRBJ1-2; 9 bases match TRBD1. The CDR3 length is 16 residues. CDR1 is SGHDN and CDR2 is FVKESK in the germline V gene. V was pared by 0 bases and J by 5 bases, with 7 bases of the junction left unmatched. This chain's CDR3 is CASSQDRGTGTYGYTF. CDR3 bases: TGTGCCAGCAGCCAAGACCGGGGGACAGGGACATATGGCTACACCTTC.

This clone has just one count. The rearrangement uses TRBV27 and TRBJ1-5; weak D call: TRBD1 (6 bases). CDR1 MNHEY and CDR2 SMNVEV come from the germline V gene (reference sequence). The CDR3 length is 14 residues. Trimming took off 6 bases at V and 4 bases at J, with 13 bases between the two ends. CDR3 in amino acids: CASSPQGKNQPQHF. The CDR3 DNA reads TGTGCCAGCAGCCCCCAGGGGAAAAATCAGCCCCAGCATTTT.

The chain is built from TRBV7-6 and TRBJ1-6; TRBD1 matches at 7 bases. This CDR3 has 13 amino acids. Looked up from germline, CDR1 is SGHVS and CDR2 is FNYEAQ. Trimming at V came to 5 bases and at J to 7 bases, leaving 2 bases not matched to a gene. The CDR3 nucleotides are TGTGCCAGCAGCGGACAGGAGAATTCACCCCTCCACTTT. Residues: CASSGQENSPLHF.

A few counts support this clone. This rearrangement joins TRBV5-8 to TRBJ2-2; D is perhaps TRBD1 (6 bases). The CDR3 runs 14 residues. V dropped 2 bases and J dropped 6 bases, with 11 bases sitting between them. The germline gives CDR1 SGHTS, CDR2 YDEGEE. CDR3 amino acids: CASSFRGSAGELFF. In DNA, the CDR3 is TGTGCCAGCAGCTTCAGGGGTTCCGCCGGGGAGCTGTTTTTT. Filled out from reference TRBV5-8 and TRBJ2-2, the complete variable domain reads EAGVTQSPTHLIKTRGQQATLRCSPISGHTSVYWYQQALGLGLQFLLWYDEGEERNRGNFPPRFSGRQFPNYSSELNVNALELEDSALYLCASSFRGSAGELFFGEGSRLTVL.

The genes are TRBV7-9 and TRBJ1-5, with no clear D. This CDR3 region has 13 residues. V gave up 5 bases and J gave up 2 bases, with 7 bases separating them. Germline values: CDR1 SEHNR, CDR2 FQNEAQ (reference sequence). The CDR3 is CASSGPGNQPQHF. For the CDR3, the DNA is TGTGCCAGCAGCGGGCCAGGCAATCAGCCCCAGCATTTT.

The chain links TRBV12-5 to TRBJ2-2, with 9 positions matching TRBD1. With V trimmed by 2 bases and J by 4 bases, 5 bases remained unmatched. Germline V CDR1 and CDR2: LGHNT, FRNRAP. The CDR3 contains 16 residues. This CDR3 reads CASGLSQQGATGELFF. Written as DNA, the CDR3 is TGTGCTAGTGGTTTGTCTCAACAGGGGGCCACCGGGGAGCTGTTTTTT.

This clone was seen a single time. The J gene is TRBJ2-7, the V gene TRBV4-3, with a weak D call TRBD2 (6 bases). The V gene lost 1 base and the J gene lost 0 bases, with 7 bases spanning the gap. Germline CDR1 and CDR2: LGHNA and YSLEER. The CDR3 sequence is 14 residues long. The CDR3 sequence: CASSQGTTSYEQYF. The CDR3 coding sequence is TGCGCCAGCAGCCAAGGGACTACCTCCTACGAGCAGTACTTC.

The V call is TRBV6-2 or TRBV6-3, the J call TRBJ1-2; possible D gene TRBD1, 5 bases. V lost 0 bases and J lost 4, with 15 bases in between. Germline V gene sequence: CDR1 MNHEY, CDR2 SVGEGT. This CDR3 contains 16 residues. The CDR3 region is CASSYSFWQGSYGYTF. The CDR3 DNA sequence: TGTGCCAGCAGTTACTCATTCTGGCAGGGTTCCTATGGCTACACCTTC.

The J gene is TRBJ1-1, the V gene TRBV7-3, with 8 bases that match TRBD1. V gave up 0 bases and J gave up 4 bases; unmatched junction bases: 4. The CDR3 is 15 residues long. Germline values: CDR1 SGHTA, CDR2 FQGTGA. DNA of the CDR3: TGTGCCAGCAGCTTAACTGCGGACAGGGCCACTGAAGCTTTCTTT. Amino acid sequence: CASSLTADRATEAFF.

The CDR3 is CASSFSPTNEKLFF. CDR3 DNA sequence: TGTGCCAGCAGCTTTAGCCCAACTAATGAAAAACTGTTTTTT. The chain uses TRBV5-4 and TRBJ1-4, with D unclear. Germline lookup yields CDR1 SGHNT and CDR2 YYREEE (reference sequence). CDR3 size: 14 residues. V lost 2 bases and J 0 bases, leaving 5 bases between the germline ends.

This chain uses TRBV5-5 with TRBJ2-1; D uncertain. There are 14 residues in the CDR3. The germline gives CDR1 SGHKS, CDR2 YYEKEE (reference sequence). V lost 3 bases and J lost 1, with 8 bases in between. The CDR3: CASSSLGSYNEQFF. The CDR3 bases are TGTGCCAGCAGCTCCCTCGGGTCCTACAATGAGCAGTTCTTC.

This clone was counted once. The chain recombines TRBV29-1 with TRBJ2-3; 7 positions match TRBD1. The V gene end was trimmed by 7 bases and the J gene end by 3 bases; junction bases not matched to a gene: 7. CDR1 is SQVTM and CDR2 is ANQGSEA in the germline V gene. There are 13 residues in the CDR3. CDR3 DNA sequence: TGCAGCGGCTATGACAGGGCGACAGATACGCAGTATTTT. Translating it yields CSGYDRATDTQYF.